A selection of T cell receptor beta chains follows, all from one sample in a study of cytotoxic CD8 clonotypes in ibrutinib-treated CLL. Data came from immunoSEQ multiplex PCR; TCRdb stores just in-frame clones and leaves some out. This sample has roughly 60,000 clones, with approximately 71% found just once. The starting material was PBMCs, obtained after 12 months of ibrutinib treatment. These receptors were obtained from a human donor with chronic lymphocytic leukemia. The CDR3 runs from the conserved cysteine through the conserved F or W. A D gene is named only where the DNA matches it firmly. Clone sizes are given selectively: once, few, many, or a class where the clone is expanded.

J	V	D	size	CDR3	DNA
TRBJ2-1	TRBV7-2	NA	NA	CASSLDGGTYNEQFF	TGTGCCAGCAGCTTAGATGGTGGGACCTACAATGAGCAGTTCTTC
TRBJ2-7	TRBV5-1	TRBD2	NA	CASSPPGLDIYEQYF	TGCGCCAGCAGTCCCCCGGGACTAGATATATACGAGCAGTACTTC
TRBJ2-5	TRBV19	TRBD1	NA	CASSIGQGRQETQYF	TGTGCCAGTAGTATAGGACAGGGGCGGCAAGAGACCCAGTACTTC
TRBJ2-7	TRBV18	TRBD1	NA	CASDKGTGDEQYF	TGTGCCAGCGACAAAGGGACAGGCGACGAGCAGTACTTC
TRBJ1-2	TRBV19	NA	NA	CASSISGWGYGYTF	TGTGCCAGTAGTATCTCCGGTTGGGGCTATGGCTACACCTTC
TRBJ2-7	TRBV7-2	NA	NA	CASSSNGEWGMSYEQYF	TGTGCCAGCAGCTCGAATGGGGAGTGGGGGATGTCCTACGAGCAGTACTTC
TRBJ2-1	TRBV28	TRBD2	NA	CASSFGLASTEQFF	TGTGCCAGCAGTTTTGGACTAGCGTCTACTGAGCAGTTCTTC
TRBJ2-3	TRBV5-4	NA	NA	CASSLGPPDTQYF	TGTGCCAGCAGCTTGGGACCCCCAGATACGCAGTATTTT
TRBJ2-1	TRBV9	TRBD1	NA	CASSVGQGHNEQFF	TGTGCCAGCAGCGTAGGACAGGGTCACAATGAGCAGTTCTTC
TRBJ2-7	TRBV6-6	TRBD2	NA	CASSYSSGTLGEQYF	TGTGCCAGCAGTTACTCTAGCGGGACGCTCGGGGAGCAGTACTTC
TRBJ2-3	TRBV6-4	TRBD2	once	CATASQAGTDTQYF	TGTGCCACAGCCTCACAAGCGGGGACCGATACGCAGTATTTT
TRBJ2-1	TRBV7-2	TRBD2	NA	CASSPPGLAGLEQFF	TGTGCCAGCAGCCCCCCGGGACTAGCGGGCCTTGAGCAGTTCTTC
TRBJ2-7	TRBV15	NA	NA	CATSRDSFGGTSYEQYF	TGTGCCACCAGCAGAGATTCATTTGGGGGGACCTCCTACGAGCAGTACTTC
TRBJ1-5	TRBV29-1	TRBD1	few	CSAGDQGAGQPQHF	TGCAGCGCGGGAGATCAGGGGGCAGGGCAGCCCCAGCATTTT
TRBJ2-7	TRBV7-2	NA	NA	CASSLVVTYEQYF	TGTGCCAGCAGCTTAGTTGTTACTTACGAGCAGTACTTC
TRBJ2-5	TRBV7-2	NA	NA	CASSFSPEETQYF	TGTGCCAGCAGCTTTTCCCCAGAAGAGACCCAGTACTTC
TRBJ2-3	TRBV7-9	NA	NA	CASIPSTDTQYF	TGTGCCAGCATCCCGAGTACAGATACGCAGTATTTT
TRBJ1-2	TRBV6-6	TRBD1	NA	CASSYSGQGIDGYTF	TGTGCCAGCAGTTATTCCGGACAGGGAATTGATGGCTACACCTTC
TRBJ2-3	TRBV6-5	NA	NA	CASSYSHRDPTDTQYF	TGTGCCAGCAGTTACTCGCACAGGGATCCCACAGATACGCAGTATTTT
TRBJ1-5	TRBV19	NA	NA	CASSILSSTPNQPQHF	TGTGCCAGTAGTATCTTGAGTAGTACACCTAATCAGCCCCAGCATTTT
TRBJ1-1	TRBV15	TRBD1	once	CATSTGQGAWGTEAFF	TGTGCCACCAGCACTGGACAGGGGGCCTGGGGCACTGAAGCTTTCTTT
TRBJ2-4	TRBV4-1	NA	NA	CASSQDLNIQYF	TGCGCCAGCAGCCAAGATCTCAACATTCAGTACTTC
TRBJ2-1	TRBV5-1	NA	NA	CASSLVLNEQFF	TGCGCCAGCAGCTTGGTGCTCAATGAGCAGTTCTTC
TRBJ2-5	TRBV19	TRBD2	NA	CASSRGLAGVAAETQYF	TGTGCCAGTAGTAGAGGACTAGCGGGAGTGGCTGCAGAGACCCAGTACTTC
TRBJ2-1	TRBV29-1	NA	NA	CSARLENEQFF	TGCAGCGCAAGACTTGAAAATGAGCAGTTCTTC
TRBJ2-7	TRBV6-1	TRBD2	once	CATETSGSIYEQYF	TGTGCCACCGAGACTAGCGGGAGTATCTACGAGCAGTACTTC
TRBJ2-1	TRBV2	TRBD2	NA	CASSGGSLNEQFF	TGTGCCAGCAGCGGCGGGAGTCTAAATGAGCAGTTCTTC
TRBJ2-7	TRBV29-1	NA	NA	CSVDPGTRGEQYF	TGCAGCGTTGATCCGGGGACCAGGGGCGAGCAGTACTTC
TRBJ2-7	TRBV6-1	NA	NA	CASSEGGRRYEQYF	TGTGCCAGCAGTGAAGGGGGGCGTAGGTACGAGCAGTACTTC
TRBJ1-5	TRBV7-2	NA	NA	CASSRIGQPQHF	TGTGCCAGCAGCCGGATTGGGCAGCCCCAGCATTTT
TRBJ1-3	TRBV5-1	NA	once	CASFEGVGNTIYF	TGCGCCAGCTTCGAAGGGGTCGGAAACACCATATATTTT
TRBJ1-1	TRBV9	TRBD1	NA	CASSPGQVPGAFF	TGTGCCAGCAGCCCCGGACAGGTACCGGGAGCTTTCTTT
TRBJ2-5	TRBV7-3	TRBD2	NA	CASSPSGGSQETQYF	TGTGCCAGCAGCCCGAGTGGCGGGAGTCAAGAGACCCAGTACTTC
TRBJ1-5	TRBV29-1	TRBD1	NA	CSAATGGNQPQHF	TGCAGCGCCGCGACAGGGGGCAATCAGCCCCAGCATTTT
TRBJ2-3	TRBV5-6	NA	NA	CASSLRHTQYF	TGTGCCAGCAGCTTGAGGCATACGCAGTATTTT
TRBJ2-3	TRBV7-2	NA	NA	CASTPGPSTDTQYF	TGTGCCAGCACCCCTGGCCCAAGCACAGATACGCAGTATTTT
TRBJ2-2	TRBV6-5	NA	NA	CASTKGGLNTGELFF	TGTGCCAGCACCAAGGGGGGGTTGAACACCGGGGAGCTGTTTTTT
TRBJ1-1	TRBV2	NA	NA	CASSDHEMNTEAFF	TGTGCCAGCAGTGACCACGAGATGAACACTGAAGCTTTCTTT
TRBJ2-7	TRBV20-1	NA	NA	CSARKTNEQYF	TGCAGTGCTAGGAAGACTAACGAGCAGTACTTC
TRBJ2-7	TRBV10-1	NA	few	CASGAGNSYEQYF	TGCGCCAGCGGGGCAGGCAACTCCTACGAGCAGTACTTC
TRBJ1-5	TRBV4-2	NA	once	CASSPVSGDANQPQHF	TGTGCCAGCAGCCCCGTCTCAGGGGATGCCAATCAGCCCCAGCATTTT
TRBJ2-3	TRBV15	TRBD2	NA	CATSRERGTLAGGSISADTQYF	TGTGCCACCAGCAGAGAGAGAGGAACTTTAGCGGGAGGCTCCATTAGCGCAGATACGCAGTATTTT
TRBJ2-6	TRBV7-2	NA	NA	CASSFPFFRANVLTF	TGTGCCAGCAGCTTTCCGTTCTTTAGGGCCAACGTCCTGACTTTC
TRBJ2-7	TRBV25-1	NA	NA	CASSEMVSGRYEQYF	TGTGCCAGCAGTGAAATGGTTTCAGGCCGGTACGAGCAGTACTTC
TRBJ2-2	TRBV7-3	TRBD2	few	CATRTSGTGELFF	TGTGCCACACGGACTAGCGGGACCGGGGAGCTGTTTTTT
TRBJ2-1	TRBV15	TRBD1	NA	CATSKGAWDNEQFF	TGTGCCACCAGCAAGGGGGCCTGGGACAATGAGCAGTTCTTC
TRBJ1-1	TRBV5-1	NA	NA	CASSLGAIQNTEAFF	TGCGCCAGCAGCTTGGGGGCCATCCAGAACACTGAAGCTTTCTTT
TRBJ1-3	TRBV13	NA	NA	CASSSRSGRNSGNTIYF	TGTGCCAGCAGCTCCCGCAGCGGACGGAACTCTGGAAACACCATATATTTT
TRBJ1-2	TRBV27	NA	NA	CASSPIGPYGYTF	TGTGCCAGCAGTCCGATCGGGCCGTATGGCTACACCTTC
TRBJ2-7	TRBV29-1	NA	NA	CSVETSYEQYF	TGCAGCGTTGAAACATCCTACGAGCAGTACTTC
TRBJ2-2	TRBV2	NA	few	CASSVRATNTGELFF	TGTGCCAGCAGTGTCAGGGCGACGAACACCGGGGAGCTGTTTTTT
TRBJ2-7	TRBV19	TRBD2	NA	CASSLSSGRGYEQYF	TGTGCCAGTAGTCTCTCTAGCGGGAGGGGGTACGAGCAGTACTTC
TRBJ1-4	TRBV9	NA	NA	CASSVGVDEKLFF	TGTGCCAGCAGCGTAGGGGTGGATGAAAAACTGTTTTTT
TRBJ2-3	TRBV20-1	NA	NA	CSAARADTQYF	TGCAGTGCTGCCCGGGCCGATACGCAGTATTTT